Below, one T cell receptor beta chain is given with its context. The sample is drawn from a study of T-cell reconstitution after alpha-beta-depleted transplantation in children. The V gene's germline CDR1 is DFQATT and CDR2 SNEGSKA (reference sequence). The CDR3 runs to 15 residues. V lost 6 bases, J lost 3 bases, and 9 bases stayed unmatched. Molecular barcoding with unique molecular identifiers was used for the TCRbeta library. TCRdb fed the PCR reads into MiXCR, producing one record per CDR3 protein. The table includes about 340,000 distinct CDR3 sequences, under 13% detected once. This TCR was recovered from a human donor who donated a stem cell graft to a child with acute lymphoblastic leukemia. The source was PBMCs from the stem cell graft donor, collected from the stem cell graft. The chain has TRBV20-1 and TRBJ2-1, with 9 bases that match TRBD2. The CDR3 DNA reads TGCAGTGCGAGGGCGGGAGGGATAGTCTACAATGAGCAGTTCTTC. Translation: CSARAGGIVYNEQFF.